These 21 T cell receptor beta chains share one sample of origin, sequenced in a study of T cells expressing NK-cell markers. TCRdb reprocessed the 5' RACE reads and reports one entry per CDR3 protein, with no DNA. Listed are about 180,000 distinct CDR3 sequences; under 20% falls within the top ten. Sequencing input: blood T cells: a sorted CD56 or NKG2C T cell subset, CD4+ or CD8+ T cells, or bulk PBMC T cells (not recorded which). The receptors were gathered from a woman between 18 and 70 years old in good health.

The chain links TRBV2 to TRBJ2-1. The CDR3 covers 16 residues. Germline CDR1 is SNHLY and CDR2 is FYNNEI. CDR3 sequence: CASSEVMRSSYNEQFF.

The chain carries TRBV5-1 and TRBJ1-5. The CDR3 covers 15 residues. Germline V gives CDR1 SGHRS, CDR2 YFSETQ. Here the CDR3 reads CASSLDSYMNQPQHF.

The chain is built from TRBV24-1 and TRBJ1-1; TCRdb selects TRBD1, and the lack of DNA leaves this call unchecked. This CDR3 has 15 residues. CDR1 is KGHDR, CDR2 SFDVKD, per germline. The CDR3 reads CATSDRTGGKTEAFF.

The chain recombines TRBV29-1 with TRBJ1-1. Per germline, CDR1 SQVTM and CDR2 ANQGSEA. The CDR3 has 12 residues. CDR3 loop: CSASDRNTEAFF.

The gene calls are TRBV2 and TRBJ2-5; the TRBD2 assignment by TCRdb is unverifiable without DNA. The germline gives CDR1 SNHLY, CDR2 FYNNEI. This CDR3 is 15 amino acids long. CDR3 sequence reads: CASSLDPLSPETQYF.

The genes are TRBV4-1 and TRBJ2-1; TCRdb gives TRBD2 as the D gene, but with no DNA this cannot be confirmed. CDR1 and CDR2 from the germline V gene are MGHRA and YSYEKL. CDR3 length: 16 amino acids. The CDR3: CASSRPAGGPYNEQFF.

The J gene is TRBJ1-1, the V gene TRBV3-1. The CDR3 is 17 amino acids. Germline V gene lookup returns CDR1 LGHDT and CDR2 YNNKEL (reference sequence). The CDR3 is CASSQEGQRILNTEAFF. Complete variable domain (other parts from reference TRBV3-1 and TRBJ1-1): DTAVSQTPKYLVTQMGNDKSIKCEQNLGHDTMYWYKQDSKKFLKIMFSYNNKELIINETVPNRFSPKSPDKAHLNLHINSLELGDSAVYFCASSQEGQRILNTEAFFGQGTRLTVV.

The chain links TRBV7-9 to TRBJ1-6. This CDR3 comprises 13 residues. The germline gives CDR1 SEHNR, CDR2 FQNEAQ (reference sequence). The chain's CDR3 is CASTLSGDSPLHF.

This chain joins TRBV3-1 and TRBJ1-5. The germline V gene has CDR1 LGHDT and CDR2 YNNKEL (reference sequence). This CDR3 has 14 residues. CDR3 in amino acids: CASSQVFSNQPQHF.

The V gene is TRBV28, the J gene TRBJ1-2. The germline V gene encodes CDR1 MDHEN and CDR2 SYDVKM. This CDR3 has 12 amino acids. CDR3 protein: CASSPTYYGYTF.

The chain joins TRBV7-3 to TRBJ2-7; TCRdb returns TRBD2, unconfirmable since there is no DNA. This CDR3 comprises 15 residues. Germline V gene sequence: CDR1 SGHTA, CDR2 FQGTGA. The CDR3 reads CASSLFSGASYEQYF.

The chain uses TRBV12-3 or TRBV12-4 and TRBJ2-5. This CDR3 contains 13 residues. The chain's CDR3 is CASKRTNKETQYF.

CDR3 region: CASSLAGRDRDEQFF. This sequence joins TRBV5-5 and TRBJ2-1; TCRdb's D gene call, TRBD2, goes unchecked for lack of DNA. Germline values: CDR1 SGHKS, CDR2 YYEKEE (reference sequence). The length of the CDR3 is 15 residues.

The chain has TRBV20-1 and TRBJ1-5. Germline CDR1 reads DFQATT; CDR2 reads SNEGSKA (reference sequence). The CDR3 covers 13 residues. CDR3 in amino acids: CSASDGSNQPQHF.

The chain couples TRBV29-1 to TRBJ1-2; TCRdb gives TRBD1 as the D gene, but with no DNA this cannot be confirmed. The V gene's germline CDR1 is SQVTM and CDR2 ANQGSEA. This CDR3 is 16 amino acids long. This CDR3 is CSAGTGNRIFNYGYTF.

The chain carries TRBV29-1 and TRBJ1-4. The CDR3 totals 13 residues. Germline CDR1 SQVTM, CDR2 ANQGSEA. The CDR3 sequence: CSVESRNNEKLFF.

The chain has TRBV10-3 and TRBJ1-1. This CDR3 has 15 residues. Looked up from germline, CDR1 is ENHRY and CDR2 is SYGVKD. The CDR3 protein is CAISGLGRSNTEAFF.

The V and J genes are TRBV28 and TRBJ2-3; absent DNA, TCRdb's TRBD2 call cannot be checked. CDR1 and CDR2 from the germline V gene are MDHEN and SYDVKM. This CDR3 is built from 18 residues. This CDR3 reads CASSFPFGAGGVADTQYF.

The CDR3 spells CSARGLAGFANTGELFF. J is TRBJ2-2 and V is TRBV20-1; TCRdb picks TRBD2, but there is no DNA to check that call. The CDR3 totals 17 residues. Germline CDR1 is DFQATT and CDR2 is SNEGSKA (reference sequence).

The V call is TRBV6-2 or TRBV6-3, the J call TRBJ2-7; there is no DNA to check the TCRdb D call of TRBD2. Germline CDR1 reads MNHEY; CDR2 reads SVGEGT. The CDR3 length is 14 residues. The CDR3 sequence: CASSPSGSIYEQYF.

This chain joins TRBV28 and TRBJ2-1; TCRdb gives TRBD2 as the D gene, but with no DNA this cannot be confirmed. CDR1 is MDHEN, CDR2 SYDVKM, per germline. The CDR3 is made up of 16 amino acids. Here the CDR3 reads CASSTPGTSGRDEQFF.